The sequence of this TCR beta chain was determined in a study of T cell responses to AZD1222 COVID-19 vaccine. Study overall: Pooling of second doses given at about 4 or about 12 weeks was done. Study results and caveats: Recipients of two AZD1222 doses showed rising Spike-specific TCR breadth and depth. Without day 14 samples, only post-peak T cell repertoires were studied. Donors skewed white British and female; clonal diversity was possibly underestimated.

To note about this clone: The target antigen is unknown.

With 5 bases removed from V and 8 bases from J, the gap between germline ends came to 15 bases. Germline V CDR1 and CDR2: MNHEY, SMNVEV (reference sequence). The CDR3 is made up of 13 amino acids. Profiling relied on immunoSEQ multiplex PCR, and the TCRdb table lists in-frame clones only, not all of them. The sample contains some 120,000 clones, 80% to 90% of which appear only once. The TCR sequence derives from an adult in good health. Sample: peripheral blood, taken on day 0 of AZD1222 vaccination. This rearrangement joins TRBV27 to TRBJ1-2, with D possibly TRBD1 on 5 matching bases. The CDR3 spells CASSLGTSDGYTF. CDR3 bases: TGTGCCAGCAGTCTCGGGACGTCCGACGGCTACACCTTC.